The 27 T cell receptor beta chains below come from one sample, sequenced in a study of blood T cell repertoires in COVID-19. The table came from immunoSEQ multiplex PCR; TCRdb's copy has only in-frame clones and leaves some out. This repertoire shows tens of thousands of clones, over 75% found once; its top ten account for 8.5% to 10%. What was sequenced was peripheral blood. The receptors originated from a man aged 45-60 years with COVID-19, enrolled during active disease.

The V and J genes are TRBV2 and TRBJ2-1; no clear D gene. V was clipped by 3 bases and J by 6 bases, with 12 bases between them. Germline V CDR1 and CDR2: SNHLY, FYNNEI. CDR3 length equals 14 residues. CDR3: CASSEDTVPNEQFF. DNA for the CDR3: TGTGCCAGCAGTGAGGATACAGTCCCCAATGAGCAGTTCTTC.

The chain couples TRBV5-8 to TRBJ2-7; possibly TRBD1 for D (5 bases). The CDR3 is made up of 18 amino acids. CDR1 and CDR2 from the germline V gene are SGHTS and YDEGEE. V was shortened by 4 bases and J by 6 bases, with 29 bases between the two germline ends. The DNA of the CDR3 is TGTGCCAGCAGCCCTTACTACGGCCAGGGAAAAGGGTTACGCGAGCAGTACTTC. This sequence encodes CASSPYYGQGKGLREQYF. The full variable domain, completed using reference TRBV5-8 and TRBJ2-7, is EAGVTQSPTHLIKTRGQQATLRCSPISGHTSVYWYQQALGLGLQFLLWYDEGEERNRGNFPPRFSGRQFPNYSSELNVNALELEDSALYLCASSPYYGQGKGLREQYFGPGTRLTVT.

The gene calls are TRBV18 and TRBJ2-1; 7 bases fit TRBD1. Germline loops: CDR1 KGHSH, CDR2 LQKENI. The CDR3 is 14 residues long. V was pared by 3 bases and J by 4 bases, with 3 bases of the junction left unmatched. The CDR3 sequence: CASSPRTGYNEQFF. In nucleotides, the CDR3 is TGTGCCAGCTCACCGAGGACAGGATACAATGAGCAGTTCTTC.

This chain joins TRBV18 and TRBJ2-7; D not certain. CDR3 size: 13 residues. V was cut by 0 bases and J by 5 bases, with 8 bases left in between. Per germline, CDR1 KGHSH and CDR2 LQKENI. CDR3 nucleotides: TGTGCCAGCTCACCACCAAATTCGGACGAGCAGTACTTC. This gives the protein CASSPPNSDEQYF.

This clone was recorded once. The V gene is TRBV18, the J gene TRBJ2-7; 9 nucleotides agree with TRBD1. This CDR3 region has 15 residues. Germline V gene sequence: CDR1 KGHSH, CDR2 LQKENI. The J segment lost 4 bases and the V segment lost 5 bases, leaving 9 bases of the junction unmatched. The CDR3 spells CASSSLPGQGYEQYF. The CDR3 DNA follows: TGTGCCAGCTCATCGCTTCCGGGACAGGGATACGAGCAGTACTTC.

This chain joins TRBV2 and TRBJ1-4; D is unclear. In germline, CDR1 is SNHLY, CDR2 FYNNEI. This CDR3 is built from 16 residues. V was trimmed by 8 bases and J by 0 bases, leaving 16 bases between them. DNA of the CDR3: TGTGCCAGCGCGATAGTAGCGGGTGCAACTAATGAAAAACTGTTTTTT. Translating gives CASAIVAGATNEKLFF. Full variable domain (missing parts from reference TRBV2 and TRBJ1-4): EPEVTQTPSHQVTQMGQEVILRCVPISNHLYFYWYRQILGQKVEFLVSFYNNEISEKSEIFDDQFSVERPDGSNFTLKIRSTKLEDSAMYFCASAIVAGATNEKLFFGSGTQLSVL.

The V call is TRBV11-3, the J call TRBJ2-2; TRBD1 aligns across 7 bases. This CDR3 region has 15 residues. CDR1 SGHNT and CDR2 YENEEA come from the germline V gene. V shed 1 base, J shed 4 bases, and the junction held 3 bases outside the gene matches. The CDR3 DNA reads TGTGCCAGCAGCTTAGGACAGGGCCTCACCGGGGAGCTGTTTTTT. The encoded protein is CASSLGQGLTGELFF.

The rearrangement joins TRBV28 to TRBJ2-7, with D unclear. This CDR3 is built from 15 residues. V lost 6 bases, J lost 4 bases, and 19 bases lay in between. Looked up from germline, CDR1 is MDHEN and CDR2 is SYDVKM. Here the CDR3 reads CASSRSIPSKYEQYF. CDR3 sequence (DNA): TGTGCCAGCAGCCGATCGATCCCCAGTAAGTACGAGCAGTACTTC.

The chain joins TRBV18 to TRBJ1-1, with 7 bases lining up with TRBD1. The CDR3 contains 15 residues. The junction had 5 bases not matched to a gene; V was cut back by 4 bases and J by 0 bases. Germline loops: CDR1 KGHSH, CDR2 LQKENI. The CDR3: CASSRWDSLNTEAFF. In nucleotides, the CDR3 is TGTGCCAGCTCACGCTGGGACAGCTTGAACACTGAAGCTTTCTTT.

This chain connects TRBV2 to TRBJ2-5, with D perhaps matching TRBD2 (5 bases). Germline CDR1 SNHLY, CDR2 FYNNEI. Deletions cut 3 bases from V and 5 bases from J, with 13 bases between. CDR3 length: 14 amino acids. Here the CDR3 reads CASSEWTPRETQYF. In DNA form, the CDR3 reads TGTGCCAGCAGTGAGTGGACTCCAAGGGAGACCCAGTACTTC.

This chain joins TRBV3-1 (or the pseudogene TRBV3-2) and TRBJ2-3, with TRBD2 matching 12 bases. V gave up 5 bases and J gave up 6 bases; unmatched junction bases: 12. The germline CDR1 and CDR2 sequences are LGHDT and YNNKEL (reference sequence). The CDR3 is made up of 17 amino acids. The CDR3 region has the DNA TGTGCCAGCAGCTATGGCCTGACTAGCGGGAGCGGGGATACGCAGTATTTT. It yields the protein CASSYGLTSGSGDTQYF.

The rearrangement uses TRBV18 and TRBJ2-6; D is uncertain. Trimming left V 3 bases short and J 0 bases short, with 15 bases between. There are 18 residues in the CDR3. Germline CDR1 reads KGHSH; CDR2 reads LQKENI. CDR3 sequence (DNA): TGTGCCAGCTCACCCCCGGGTCTATCATACTCTGGGGCCAACGTCCTGACTTTC. Translated: CASSPPGLSYSGANVLTF.

V usage is TRBV5-1 and J usage is TRBJ2-7, with D possibly TRBD2 on 5 matching bases. V lost 4 bases, J lost 3 bases, and 11 bases lay in between. The length of the CDR3 is 13 residues. CDR1 and CDR2 (germline): SGHRS, YFSETQ. CDR3 in amino acids: CASSPDGGYEQYF. In DNA, the CDR3 is TGCGCCAGCAGCCCGGACGGAGGCTACGAGCAGTACTTC.

The chain links TRBV7-8 to TRBJ2-3; D not certain. The CDR3 loop spans 13 amino acids. The germline V and J ends were trimmed by 3 bases and 1 base, with 5 bases remaining between them. CDR1 is SGHVS, CDR2 FQNEAQ, per germline. The CDR3 loop is CASSFSGTDTQYF. In DNA, the CDR3 is TGTGCCAGCAGCTTCTCGGGCACAGATACGCAGTATTTT.

This clone was picked up a small number of times. The gene calls are TRBV4-2 and TRBJ1-5; TRBD1 might be the D (5 bases). The CDR3 has 15 amino acids. Germline V CDR1 and CDR2: LGHNA, YNFKEQ. Trimming took 0 bases from V and 9 from J, leaving 15 bases between them. CDR3 bases: TGTGCCAGCAGCCAAGAGGGCCAGGGCCTGGTGCCCCAGCATTTT. This codes for CASSQEGQGLVPQHF.

The chain carries TRBV18 and TRBJ1-2; D is unclear. V lost 3 bases and J 6 bases, leaving 20 bases between the germline ends. CDR3 length: 16 amino acids. Germline V gene lookup returns CDR1 KGHSH and CDR2 LQKENI. This CDR3 is CASSPFAGIQWDGYTF. In DNA, the CDR3 is TGTGCCAGCTCACCCTTCGCAGGAATACAATGGGATGGCTACACCTTC.

The chain uses TRBV2 and TRBJ1-1; D perhaps matches TRBD1 (6 bases). V gave up 7 bases and J gave up 0 bases, with 18 bases separating them. The CDR3 contains 16 residues. Per germline, CDR1 SNHLY and CDR2 FYNNEI. In nucleotides, the CDR3 is TGTGCCAGCACCCCCTGGGGGCGAACTCTGAACACTGAAGCTTTCTTT. Residues: CASTPWGRTLNTEAFF.

The chain couples TRBV27 to TRBJ1-2; TRBD1 agrees at 10 bases. Germline CDR1 reads MNHEY; CDR2 reads SMNVEV (reference sequence). Unmatched junction bases numbered 7, after V lost 6 bases and J lost 6 bases. CDR3 length: 14 residues. Here the CDR3 reads CASSGQGQGHGYTF. In DNA, the CDR3 is TGTGCCAGCAGCGGTCAGGGACAGGGGCATGGCTACACCTTC.

The chain joins TRBV11-2 to TRBJ1-5; D unclear. The V end lost 0 bases, the J end lost 4 bases, and 10 bases lay between the germline ends. CDR1 is SGHAT and CDR2 is FQNNGV in the germline V gene. The CDR3 sequence is 15 residues long. CDR3: CASSLDGEGNQPQHF. The DNA of the CDR3 is TGTGCCAGCAGCTTAGATGGAGAGGGTAATCAGCCCCAGCATTTT. Full variable domain (remainder filled in from reference TRBV11-2 and TRBJ1-5): EAGVAQSPRYKIIEKRQSVAFWCNPISGHATLYWYQQILGQGPKLLIQFQNNGVVDDSQLPKDRFSAERLKGVDSTLKIQPAKLEDSAVYLCASSLDGEGNQPQHFGDGTRLSIL.

V usage is TRBV19 and J usage is TRBJ1-5, with D uncertain. CDR1 is LNHDA, CDR2 SQIVND, per germline (reference sequence). V was trimmed by 6 bases and J by 7 bases, leaving 13 bases between them. This CDR3 comprises 13 residues. CDR3 loop: CASSLNYWQPQHF. The CDR3 DNA reads as TGTGCCAGTAGCCTAAACTACTGGCAGCCCCAGCATTTT.

The gene calls are TRBV4-1 and TRBJ1-2; 8 nucleotides match TRBD1. This CDR3 comprises 16 residues. Germline V gene sequence: CDR1 MGHRA, CDR2 YSYEKL. V trimming: 3 bases; J trimming: 4 bases; junction bases outside the gene matches: 10. The CDR3 DNA is TGCGCCAGCAGCCACGGCGGACAGGGACCATCCTATGGCTACACCTTC. This sequence encodes CASSHGGQGPSYGYTF.

This clone has just one count. The J gene is TRBJ2-1, the V gene TRBV4-3; weak D call: TRBD2 (6 bases). The germline V gene has CDR1 LGHNA and CDR2 YSLEER. Trimming took 4 bases from V and 4 from J, leaving 20 bases between them. This CDR3 region has 17 residues. The chain's CDR3 is CASSPKEGRLLYNEQFF. The CDR3 DNA follows: TGCGCCAGCAGCCCCAAAGAAGGGAGGCTATTATACAATGAGCAGTTCTTC.

This chain links TRBV28 with TRBJ1-2; 10 nucleotides match TRBD1. Trimming took 8 bases from V and 6 from J; bases not matched to a gene: 6. The CDR3 extends over 13 amino acids. Germline V gene data show CDR1 as MDHEN and CDR2 as SYDVKM. In DNA form, the CDR3 reads TGTGCCAGCGGCCTAGGGACAGGGGATGGCTACACCTTC. Its protein product is CASGLGTGDGYTF.

Here the CDR3 reads CASSLDRDRVNEQYF. CDR3 DNA: TGTGCCAGCAGCTTGGACAGGGACAGGGTTAACGAGCAGTACTTC. This rearrangement joins TRBV5-4 to TRBJ2-7; 9 nucleotides match TRBD1. CDR1 and CDR2 (germline): SGHNT, YYREEE (reference sequence). The J segment lost 5 bases and the V segment lost 0 bases, leaving 6 bases of the junction unmatched. There are 15 residues in the CDR3.

This sequence joins TRBV28 and TRBJ2-1, with a weak D call TRBD2 (5 bases). The CDR3 spans 15 residues. Trimming removed 3 bases from V and 6 bases from J, with 15 bases in between. In germline, CDR1 is MDHEN, CDR2 SYDVKM. This CDR3 is CASSLAGAAVNEQFF. The CDR3 nucleotides are TGTGCCAGCAGTTTGGCCGGAGCGGCGGTCAATGAGCAGTTCTTC.

V gene TRBV5-1 combines with J gene TRBJ1-1; D call uncertain. Deletions cut 2 bases from V and 5 bases from J, with 10 bases between. Looked up from germline, CDR1 is SGHRS and CDR2 is YFSETQ. There are 13 residues in the CDR3. CDR3 sequence (DNA): TGCGCCAGCAGCTTTATTCTACGTACTGAAGCTTTCTTT. It yields the protein CASSFILRTEAFF.

This chain links TRBV9 with TRBJ2-5, with D possibly matching TRBD2 (5 bases). CDR1 is SGDLS, CDR2 YYNGEE, per germline. There are 14 residues in the CDR3. The V end was cut by 4 bases, the J end by 1 base, with 11 bases between. The CDR3 here is CASSTSGIQETQYF. The CDR3 DNA reads TGTGCCAGCAGCACCTCCGGGATCCAAGAGACCCAGTACTTC.